The 23 T cell receptor beta chains below come from one sample, sequenced in a study of shared clonotypes between healthy human individuals. Libraries were prepared by immunoSEQ multiplex PCR; TCRdb keeps only in-frame clonotypes and omits some of them. In the table there are over a million clones, around 95% of which are singletons. Material: naive CD4+ T cells sorted from blood. Subset defined: CD45RA+ positively selected. Source of these receptors: a man aged 25 to 40 in good health.

This rearrangement joins TRBV7-2 to TRBJ2-1, with D perhaps assigned TRBD1 or TRBD2 (6 bases each). The CDR3 has 12 amino acids. Germline loops: CDR1 SGHTA, CDR2 FQGNSA. V was clipped by 6 bases and J by 4 bases, with 7 bases between them. In nucleotides, the CDR3 is TGTGCCAGCAGAGGGGGGTACAATGAGCAGTTCTTC. This gives the protein CASRGGYNEQFF.

The chain carries TRBV30 and TRBJ2-3, with D tentatively TRBD2 (6 bases). This CDR3 spans 11 amino acids. Germline CDR1 and CDR2: GTSNPN and SVGIG (reference sequence). With 8 bases removed from V and 12 bases from J, the gap between germline ends came to 18 bases. The CDR3 spells CALTAGTSQYF. The CDR3 DNA reads as TGTGCCCTAACGGCCGGCACTAGCCAGTATTTT.

The J gene is TRBJ2-1, the V gene TRBV6-1, with TRBD2 matching 10 bases. Trimming removed 7 bases from V and 16 bases from J; junction bases left unmatched: 10. Germline V CDR1 and CDR2: MNHNS, SASEGT. The CDR3 sequence is 12 residues long. CDR3 nucleotides: TGTGCCAGCACCCCACCTAGCGGGAGAATCTTCTTC. Its translation is CASTPPSGRIFF.

The J gene is TRBJ2-7, the V gene TRBV15; 11 nucleotides align to TRBD2. J gave up 2 bases and V 3 bases, and 9 bases lay outside the gene matches. CDR1 is LNHNV, CDR2 YYDKDF, per germline (reference sequence). There are 17 residues in the CDR3. DNA of the CDR3: TGTGCCACCAGCAGGGTATTACTAGCGGGAGAACCCTACGAGCAGTACTTC. It yields the protein CATSRVLLAGEPYEQYF. The complete variable domain, with remaining parts taken from reference TRBV15 and TRBJ2-7, reads DAMVIQNPRYQVTQFGKPVTLSCSQTLNHNVMYWYQQKSSQAPKLLFHYYDKDFNNEADTPDNFQSRRPNTSFCFLDIRSPGLGDTAMYLCATSRVLLAGEPYEQYFGPGTRLTVT.

The chain has TRBV9 and TRBJ2-2, with D possibly being TRBD1 (5 bases). Germline values: CDR1 SGDLS, CDR2 YYNGEE. V lost 3 bases and J lost 1, with 16 bases in between. This CDR3 is 17 amino acids long. Written as DNA, the CDR3 is TGTGCCAGCAGCGCCACAGGCCAGATCGGGAACACCGGGGAGCTGTTTTTT. Residues: CASSATGQIGNTGELFF.

V usage is TRBV6-5 and J usage is TRBJ1-1, with D tentatively TRBD1 (5 bases). Trimming removed 2 bases at V and 11 bases at J, with 15 bases between. The CDR3 totals 13 residues. Germline CDR1 reads MNHEY; CDR2 reads SVGAGI. The CDR3 reads CASSYQGRSGAFF. For the CDR3, the DNA is TGTGCCAGCAGTTACCAGGGCCGCTCGGGGGCTTTCTTT.

This rearrangement joins TRBV6-5 to TRBJ2-5, with 7 bases lining up with TRBD1. CDR3 length: 14 amino acids. V shed 3 bases and J 3 bases; nucleotides not matched to a gene: 4. Germline assignment: CDR1 MNHEY and CDR2 SVGAGI. In DNA, the CDR3 is TGTGCCAGCAGTTATGGACAGGCAAAAGAGACCCAGTACTTC. Translation gives CASSYGQAKETQYF.

The rearrangement uses TRBV5-4 and TRBJ2-2; D unresolved. The CDR3 is 14 residues long. CDR1 and CDR2 (germline): SGHNT, YYREEE (reference sequence). V was clipped by 3 bases and J by 0 bases, with 6 bases between them. The CDR3 bases are TGTGCCAGCAGCTGGGAAGCGAACACCGGGGAGCTGTTTTTT. This sequence encodes CASSWEANTGELFF.

The chain combines TRBV11-2 with TRBJ2-3; TRBD1 matches at 10 bases. V shed 5 bases and J 8 bases; nucleotides not matched to a gene: 16. The CDR3 runs to 17 residues. In germline, CDR1 is SGHAT, CDR2 FQNNGV. This chain's CDR3 is CASSLSPGQGREGTQYF. Written as DNA, the CDR3 is TGTGCCAGCAGCCTAAGTCCGGGACAGGGGCGGGAAGGTACGCAGTATTTT.

The V call is TRBV4-1, the J call TRBJ2-4; perhaps TRBD1 as D (7 bases). CDR1 is MGHRA and CDR2 is YSYEKL in the germline V gene. Deletions cut 0 bases from V and 0 bases from J, with 21 bases between. This CDR3 has 20 residues. In nucleotides, the CDR3 is TGCGCCAGCAGCCAAGAAGCGGGTGGCGCGGGACAGCTAGCCAAAAACATTCAGTACTTC. It is translated as CASSQEAGGAGQLAKNIQYF.

The V and J genes are TRBV27 and TRBJ1-5, with 7 nucleotides matching TRBD1. The germline CDR1 and CDR2 sequences are MNHEY and SMNVEV (reference sequence). CDR3 length: 15 residues. J was trimmed by 2 bases and V by 5 bases; bases with no gene match: 6. CDR3 loop: CASSTRQGRNQPQHF. CDR3 sequence (DNA): TGTGCCAGCAGTACCCGACAGGGACGCAATCAGCCCCAGCATTTT.

This clone showed up just a few times. The chain links TRBV12-5 to TRBJ1-5; 8 nucleotides match TRBD1. In germline, CDR1 is LGHNT, CDR2 FRNRAP. J was trimmed by 3 bases and V by 6 bases; bases with no gene match: 4. The CDR3 contains 14 residues. The CDR3 sequence is CASGTGQDNQPQHF. In DNA form, the CDR3 reads TGTGCTAGTGGAACGGGACAGGACAATCAGCCCCAGCATTTT.

The table lists this clone with a few counts. The chain recombines TRBV7-3 with TRBJ2-1; TRBD2 might be the D (5 bases). V was trimmed by 2 bases and J by 10 bases, leaving 12 bases between them. The CDR3 loop spans 13 amino acids. Per germline, CDR1 SGHTA and CDR2 FQGTGA. The CDR3 DNA is TGTGCCAGCAGCTTACGGTCTGGACTGGAGCAGTTCTTC. Translation: CASSLRSGLEQFF.

The rearrangement joins TRBV9 to TRBJ2-3, with 8 bases fitting TRBD2. V lost 0 bases to trimming and J lost 5 bases; unmatched junction nucleotides: 5. This CDR3 spans 15 amino acids. The germline CDR1 and CDR2 sequences are SGDLS and YYNGEE. The CDR3 nucleotides read TGTGCCAGCAGCGTAGTGGGGACTAGTAAAGATACGCAGTATTTT. This codes for CASSVVGTSKDTQYF.

V usage is TRBV15 and J usage is TRBJ2-7; no definite D call. In germline, CDR1 is LNHNV, CDR2 YYDKDF (reference sequence). This CDR3 spans 14 amino acids. Trimming took off 0 bases at V and 1 base at J, with 7 bases between the two ends. As DNA, the CDR3 is TGTGCCACCAGCAGAGATACAGTGTCCTACGAGCAGTACTTC. Amino acid sequence: CATSRDTVSYEQYF.

The rearrangement links TRBV5-1 to TRBJ1-1; D is unresolved. The ends were cut back, 6 bases at V and 2 bases at J, with 11 bases in the middle. The CDR3 contains 13 residues. CDR1 and CDR2 (germline): SGHRS, YFSETQ. CDR3 nucleotides: TGCGCCAGCATCGAGGGCCCTAACACTGAAGCTTTCTTT. Its translation: CASIEGPNTEAFF.

V and J are TRBV7-9 and TRBJ2-2; D uncertain. Germline V gene sequence: CDR1 SEHNR, CDR2 FQNEAQ (reference sequence). This CDR3 contains 13 residues. V was pared by 5 bases and J by 9 bases, with 13 bases between. The chain's CDR3 is CASSEPGSRELFF. For the CDR3, the DNA is TGTGCCAGCAGCGAACCCGGCTCCAGGGAGCTGTTTTTT.

The rearrangement joins TRBV6-5 to TRBJ2-1; D is unresolved. The CDR3 spans 14 residues. Trimming took off 2 bases at V and 7 bases at J, with 12 bases between the two ends. Per the germline V gene, CDR1 is MNHEY and CDR2 is SVGAGI. Written as DNA, the CDR3 is TGTGCCAGCAGTTACGATAGGACCGGTAATGAGCAGTTCTTC. Its translation: CASSYDRTGNEQFF.

A remark on this clone: Other DNA variants within this sample encode the same CDR3. The chain recombines TRBV2 with TRBJ2-1; unclear D gene. The CDR3 is 13 amino acids. CDR1 is SNHLY, CDR2 FYNNEI, per germline. Between the trimmed V and J ends, which lost 6 bases and 0 bases, there was a span of 6 bases. Written as DNA, the CDR3 is TGTGCCAGCAGCCTGGACTCCTACAATGAGCAGTTCTTC. As protein: CASSLDSYNEQFF.

The chain carries TRBV4-3 and TRBJ1-3, with D unresolved. The V gene lost 1 base and the J gene lost 0 bases, with 10 bases spanning the gap. The germline gives CDR1 LGHNA, CDR2 YSLEER. This CDR3 has 16 amino acids. CDR3 amino acids: CASSQGASDSGNTIYF. The CDR3 DNA reads as TGCGCCAGCAGCCAAGGGGCCAGTGACTCTGGAAACACCATATATTTT.

The chain uses TRBV7-3 and TRBJ2-5, with 7 bases fitting TRBD2. There are 16 residues in the CDR3. Germline trimming cut 5 bases from V and 5 bases from J; bases unmatched to any gene: 14. CDR1 SGHTA and CDR2 FQGTGA come from the germline V gene. The CDR3 nucleotides are TGTGCCAGCAGCCGGAGCGGGATCGGAGGCTGGGAGACCCAGTACTTC. Its translation is CASSRSGIGGWETQYF.

The chain links TRBV2 to TRBJ1-2; 8 nucleotides line up with TRBD1. The length of the CDR3 is 14 residues. Looked up from germline, CDR1 is SNHLY and CDR2 is FYNNEI. Trimming at V came to 5 bases and at J to 8 bases, leaving 10 bases not matched to a gene. The CDR3 region has the DNA TGTGCCAGCAGTTGGGGACAGGTGGGGCAAGGCTACACCTTC. It yields the protein CASSWGQVGQGYTF.

This chain uses TRBV9 with TRBJ2-3; 10 bases map to TRBD2. Germline V lookup: CDR1 SGDLS, CDR2 YYNGEE. The trim removed 0 bases at V and 6 bases at J, leaving 7 bases unmatched. This CDR3 is 16 amino acids long. CDR3 sequence: CASSVGASGSSDTQYF. CDR3 DNA sequence: TGTGCCAGCAGCGTAGGGGCTAGCGGGAGCTCGGATACGCAGTATTTT.